This T cell receptor beta chain was obtained from a study of T cell repertoires in cytomegalovirus infection. TCRdb independently ran MiXCR on the reads; one entry per CDR3 protein. The sample has about 570,000 distinct CDR3 sequences, approximately 40% seen once. Study outcomes and limitations: Ex vivo, HLA-C-restricted CMV-specific TCR beta clonotypes prevailed over the rest of the response.

Concerning this clonotype itself: The antigen is unknown.

The specimen was cultured PBMCs, collected from culture after CMV antigen stimulation. This TCR was recovered from a human donor in good health (CMV status not recorded). Some clones in this sample may be carry-over from other donors' samples.

This CDR3 reads CASRGLAPDTQYF. CDR3 sequence (DNA): TGTGCCAGCAGGGGACTAGCGCCAGATACGCAGTATTTT. The chain joins TRBV7-9 to TRBJ2-3; 10 bases are a match to TRBD2. V lost 6 bases and J lost 4; bases outside the gene matches: 1. Germline V gives CDR1 SEHNR, CDR2 FQNEAQ (reference sequence). The CDR3 spans 13 residues.